The present entry profiles one TCR beta chain with its context. This sample was taken from a study of blood T cells in healthy people across ages. Overall study: Template switching picked up about one barcoded beta molecule for each two T cells.

Combining a sample-barcoded 5' primer with a J-beta primer mix, a second PCR ran for 7 to 11 cycles. TCRdb itself ran the 5' RACE reads through MiXCR, one entry per CDR3 protein. The table records fewer than 1,000,000 distinct CDR3 sequences, about 47% of them present only once. Every donor contributed ten milliliters of peripheral blood by blood draw. Sequences were obtained from blood. This receptor was identified in a man older than 75 in good health.

CDR3 in amino acids: CASSFTAGVYEQYF. CDR3 sequence (DNA): TGTGCCAGCAGTTTCACAGCGGGAGTATACGAGCAGTACTTC. The chain employs TRBV12-3 or TRBV12-4 and TRBJ2-7; 8 positions agree with TRBD2. The V and J ends lost 3 bases and 4 bases, in that order; junction bases with no gene match: 5. The CDR3 runs to 14 residues.